Listed here are 25 T cell receptor beta chains from one sample, sequenced in a study of naive and memory T cell subsets. The beta constant-region primer was an equimolar mix of two oligonucleotides covering TRBC1 and TRBC2. MiXCR, applied by TCRdb to the UMI-ligation and nested PCR reads, yields one record per CDR3 protein. The table records 25,000 to 30,000 distinct CDR3 sequences, about 10% of them present only once. The source material was effector memory CD4+ T cells from blood. The subset: effector memory, CD45RA- CD27-. These receptors all stem from a human donor in good health.

J is TRBJ1-1 and V is TRBV7-2; no reliable D call. Germline V gene lookup returns CDR1 SGHTA and CDR2 FQGNSA. The length of the CDR3 is 13 residues. Trimming removed 5 bases at V and 0 bases at J, with 7 bases between. CDR3 residues: CASSADLNTEAFF. The CDR3 DNA is TGTGCCAGCAGCGCCGATTTGAACACTGAAGCTTTCTTT.

This clonotype was observed a handful of times. V is TRBV19 and J is TRBJ2-1, with TRBD2 matching over 8 bases. This CDR3 is built from 17 residues. Germline trimming cut 10 bases from V and 0 bases from J; bases unmatched to any gene: 14. CDR1 and CDR2 (germline): LNHDA, SQIVND (reference sequence). The CDR3 DNA follows: TGTGCCACCCGGGGGCTAGCGGGTCAGAGCTCCTACAATGAGCAGTTCTTC. Protein: CATRGLAGQSSYNEQFF.

At least ten counts were recorded for this clonotype. The chain recombines TRBV20-1 with TRBJ2-6; no firm D call. V was cut by 2 bases and J by 0 bases, with 14 bases left in between. CDR1 is DFQATT, CDR2 SNEGSKA, per germline (reference sequence). This CDR3 spans 17 amino acids. The CDR3 loop is CSARRQQLHSGANVLTF. CDR3 DNA: TGCAGTGCTAGAAGGCAGCAGCTTCACTCTGGGGCCAACGTCCTGACTTTC.

The V gene is TRBV19, the J gene TRBJ2-1; possible D gene TRBD1, 5 bases. V was clipped by 6 bases and J by 4 bases, with 16 bases between them. The V gene's germline CDR1 is LNHDA and CDR2 SQIVND (reference sequence). This CDR3 is 15 amino acids long. For the CDR3, the DNA is TGTGCCAGTAGCGAAGCCGACAGTAAGTACAATGAGCAGTTCTTC. This encodes CASSEADSKYNEQFF.

This clonotype showed up many times. The chain links TRBV7-2 to TRBJ1-5; TRBD1 aligns across 7 bases. The CDR3 sequence is 14 residues long. Germline trimming cut 5 bases from V and 7 bases from J; bases unmatched to any gene: 8. Germline V gene lookup returns CDR1 SGHTA and CDR2 FQGNSA. CDR3 bases: TGTGCCAGCAGCGTACCGGGACAGTACCAGCCCCAGCATTTT. As protein: CASSVPGQYQPQHF.

By share of the sample, this clonotype is medium-sized (0.01 to 0.1%). The chain joins TRBV20-1 to TRBJ2-3; D ambiguous. Germline V gene lookup returns CDR1 DFQATT and CDR2 SNEGSKA (reference sequence). V dropped 3 bases and J dropped 1 base, with 14 bases sitting between them. The CDR3 has 15 amino acids. Written as DNA, the CDR3 is TGCAGTGCTAGCCCGCGGAAGAAGGGCACAGATACGCAGTATTTT. Encoded protein: CSASPRKKGTDTQYF.

This clonotype was seen ten or more times. This chain links TRBV7-9 with TRBJ2-1; 15 positions agree with TRBD2. Germline V gives CDR1 SEHNR, CDR2 FQNEAQ (reference sequence). The junction had 2 bases not matched to a gene; V was cut back by 5 bases and J by 0 bases. The CDR3 is 17 amino acids. CDR3 residues: CASSRTSGGVSYNEQFF. CDR3 nucleotide sequence: TGTGCCAGCAGCCGGACTAGCGGGGGGGTCTCCTACAATGAGCAGTTCTTC.

This clonotype appeared many times. V gene TRBV5-5 combines with J gene TRBJ2-3; D not resolved. Trimming took 4 bases from V and 1 from J, leaving 13 bases between them. CDR1 is SGHKS and CDR2 is YYEKEE in the germline V gene (reference sequence). This CDR3 has 15 amino acids. The CDR3 bases are TGTGCCAGCAGCCCGAATAAAGTGGGCACAGATACGCAGTATTTT. Its translation is CASSPNKVGTDTQYF.

This clonotype was counted a few times. The V call is TRBV10-3, the J call TRBJ1-1, with unresolved D. V shed 6 bases and J shed 1 base, with 9 bases lying between them. In germline, CDR1 is ENHRY, CDR2 SYGVKD. This CDR3 region has 13 residues. This CDR3 is CAIRGSPNTEAFF. The CDR3 nucleotides are TGTGCCATCAGAGGCAGCCCGAACACTGAAGCTTTCTTT.

This clonotype was counted at least ten times. This chain connects TRBV6-2 or TRBV6-3 to TRBJ2-2; maybe TRBD2 (5 bases). The CDR3 is 16 amino acids. Per the germline V gene, CDR1 is MNHEY and CDR2 is SVGEGT. The V end lost 6 bases, the J end lost 0 bases, and 14 bases lay between the germline ends. Here the CDR3 reads CASSLARRTNTGELFF. Here the CDR3 DNA reads TGTGCCAGCAGCCTAGCCCGCAGAACGAACACCGGGGAGCTGTTTTTT.

This CDR3 reads CASSLSAGKSPLHF. The CDR3 DNA reads as TGTGCCAGCAGTTTATCGGCAGGGAAGTCACCCCTCCACTTT. The chain joins TRBV12-3 or TRBV12-4 to TRBJ1-6, with D possibly matching TRBD1 (5 bases). V lost 2 bases to trimming and J lost 10 bases, with 12 bases between them. This CDR3 spans 14 amino acids.

This clonotype was observed a handful of times. The chain carries TRBV20-1 and TRBJ1-5; D remains unclear. The germline CDR1 and CDR2 sequences are DFQATT and SNEGSKA (reference sequence). V lost 3 bases, J lost 5 bases, and 20 bases lay in between. This CDR3 spans 16 amino acids. The CDR3 loop reads CSARDGTRGGDQPQHF. As DNA, the CDR3 is TGCAGTGCTAGGGACGGTACCCGTGGTGGCGATCAGCCCCAGCATTTT.

The rearrangement joins TRBV5-4 to TRBJ2-3; TRBD2 aligns across 7 bases. The germline V gene encodes CDR1 SGHNT and CDR2 YYREEE (reference sequence). The CDR3 is made up of 19 amino acids. Trimming at V came to 1 base and at J to 1 base, leaving 15 bases not matched to a gene. The CDR3 DNA is TGTGCCAGCAGCTTGAGGGGCCTAGGGGAGCGGGGCGGCACAGATACGCAGTATTTT. As protein: CASSLRGLGERGGTDTQYF.

The CDR3 here is CASSQRGGSTQYF. CDR3 nucleotides: TGTGCCAGCAGCCAGCGGGGGGGGAGTACGCAGTATTTT. The V and J genes are TRBV3-1 and TRBJ2-3; 9 positions match TRBD2. Looked up from germline, CDR1 is LGHDT and CDR2 is YNNKEL (reference sequence). The CDR3 totals 13 residues. V lost 3 bases to trimming and J lost 8 bases; unmatched junction nucleotides: 3.

The chain couples TRBV29-1 to TRBJ1-1; D ambiguous. Per germline, CDR1 SQVTM and CDR2 ANQGSEA. The CDR3 consists of 12 residues. The V and J ends lost 6 bases and 1 base respectively, with 9 bases between them. CDR3 sequence: CSVQRPNTEAFF. CDR3 DNA: TGCAGCGTACAACGTCCGAACACTGAAGCTTTCTTT.

This clonotype is medium-sized in the sample. This rearrangement joins TRBV30 to TRBJ2-1; no definite D call. V was pared by 5 bases and J by 7 bases, with 6 bases between. The germline CDR1 and CDR2 sequences are GTSNPN and SVGIG (reference sequence). The CDR3 has 10 amino acids. CDR3 bases: TGTGCCTGGGGCCTTAATGAGCAGTTCTTC. Translated, it gives CAWGLNEQFF.

The J gene is TRBJ2-1, the V gene TRBV14; D remains unclear. There are 11 residues in the CDR3. Germline V gene data show CDR1 as SGHDN and CDR2 as FVKESK. Between the trimmed V and J ends, which lost 1 base and 11 bases, there was a span of 6 bases. The CDR3 DNA reads TGTGCCAGCAGCCAAGCCAGGCAGCAGTTCTTC. Protein sequence: CASSQARQQFF.

The CDR3 reads CASSYSGDSYGYTF. CDR3 nucleotides: TGTGCCAGCAGTTACTCTGGGGACAGCTATGGCTACACCTTC. The V gene is TRBV6-6, the J gene TRBJ1-2; 7 nucleotides align to TRBD1. The length of the CDR3 is 14 residues. The V gene's germline CDR1 is MNHNY and CDR2 SVGAGI (reference sequence). V dropped 0 bases and J dropped 4; count of bases not matched to a gene: 2.

This clonotype has a handful of counts. This chain connects TRBV7-9 to TRBJ2-6; D is undetermined. Germline CDR1 is SEHNR and CDR2 is FQNEAQ (reference sequence). With 4 bases removed from V and 1 base from J, the gap between germline ends came to 8 bases. The CDR3 has 15 residues. This CDR3 is CASSSWASGANVLTF. The CDR3 DNA reads TGTGCCAGCAGCTCCTGGGCATCTGGGGCCAACGTCCTGACTTTC.

This clonotype was picked up many times. V usage is TRBV29-1 and J usage is TRBJ2-1; 12 nucleotides line up with TRBD2. With 1 base clipped from V and 2 bases from J, the junction kept 3 bases outside the gene matches. This CDR3 region has 16 residues. Germline-derived CDR1 and CDR2 are SQVTM and ANQGSEA. As DNA, the CDR3 is TGCAGCGTTGAAGGGGGACTAGCGGGTACCTACAATGAGCAGTTCTTC. This gives the protein CSVEGGLAGTYNEQFF.

The rearrangement links TRBV20-1 to TRBJ1-5, with D possibly being TRBD1 (5 bases). V shed 3 bases and J shed 11 bases, with 20 bases lying between them. Germline V gene data show CDR1 as DFQATT and CDR2 as SNEGSKA (reference sequence). The CDR3 runs to 14 residues. The CDR3, as DNA: TGCAGTGCTAGTGAGCTTCCAACGGGGGGGGCCCAGCATTTT. It translates to CSASELPTGGAQHF.

The rearrangement links TRBV20-1 to TRBJ1-1, with D possibly being TRBD1 (5 bases). Looked up from germline, CDR1 is DFQATT and CDR2 is SNEGSKA (reference sequence). The CDR3 length is 14 residues. The ends were cut back, 1 base at V and 4 bases at J, with 13 bases in the middle. CDR3 protein: CSARGPQGLTEAFF. CDR3 nucleotide sequence: TGCAGTGCTAGAGGGCCCCAGGGACTCACTGAAGCTTTCTTT.

This clonotype occurred a few times. The chain joins TRBV9 to TRBJ2-3; D unresolved. Germline assignment: CDR1 SGDLS and CDR2 YYNGEE. This CDR3 comprises 14 residues. Trimming stripped 0 bases from V and 0 bases from J, with 5 bases between. This CDR3 reads CASSVVTSTDTQYF. Here the CDR3 DNA reads TGTGCCAGCAGCGTAGTGACGAGCACAGATACGCAGTATTTT. Full variable domain (outside the CDR3, taken from reference TRBV9 and TRBJ2-3): DSGVTQTPKHLITATGQRVTLRCSPRSGDLSVYWYQQSLDQGLQFLIQYYNGEERAKGNILERFSAQQFPDLHSELNLSSLELGDSALYFCASSVVTSTDTQYFGPGTRLTVL.

This clonotype was detected a few times. The chain employs TRBV30 and TRBJ2-3, with D possibly TRBD1 on 6 matching bases. The V gene's germline CDR1 is GTSNPN and CDR2 SVGIG (reference sequence). The ends were cut back, 0 bases at V and 4 bases at J, with 8 bases in the middle. There are 13 residues in the CDR3. The CDR3 DNA reads as TGTGCCTGGAGTGTAGAGGGGGCAGATACGCAGTATTTT. Translation: CAWSVEGADTQYF.

J is TRBJ2-3 and V is TRBV11-2; D possibly corresponds to TRBD2 (5 bases). The CDR3 is made up of 15 amino acids. Germline V gene data show CDR1 as SGHAT and CDR2 as FQNNGV. Trimming left V 5 bases short and J 0 bases short, with 12 bases between. The CDR3 loop is CASSPPRTSTDTQYF. The CDR3 coding sequence is TGTGCCAGCAGCCCCCCCCGGACTAGCACAGATACGCAGTATTTT.